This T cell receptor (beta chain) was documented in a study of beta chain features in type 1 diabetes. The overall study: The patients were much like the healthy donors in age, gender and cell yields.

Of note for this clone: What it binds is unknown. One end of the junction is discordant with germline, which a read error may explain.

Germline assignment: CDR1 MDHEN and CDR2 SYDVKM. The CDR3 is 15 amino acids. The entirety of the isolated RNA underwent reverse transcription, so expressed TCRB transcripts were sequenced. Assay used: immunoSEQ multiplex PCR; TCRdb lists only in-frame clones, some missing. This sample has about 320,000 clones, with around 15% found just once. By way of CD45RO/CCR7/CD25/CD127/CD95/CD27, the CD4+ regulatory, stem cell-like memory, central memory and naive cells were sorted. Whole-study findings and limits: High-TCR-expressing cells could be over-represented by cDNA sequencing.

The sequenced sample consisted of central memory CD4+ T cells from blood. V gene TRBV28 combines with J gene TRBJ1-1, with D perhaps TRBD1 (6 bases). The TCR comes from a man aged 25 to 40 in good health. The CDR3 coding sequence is TGTGCCAGCAGTTTCCCCACAGGGTTGAAAACTGAAGCTTTCTTT. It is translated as CASSFPTGLKTEAFF. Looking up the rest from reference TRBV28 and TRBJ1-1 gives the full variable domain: DVKVTQSSRYLVKRTGEKVFLECVQDMDHENMFWYRQDPGLGLRLIYFSYDVKMKEKGDIPEGYSVSREKKERFSLILESASTNQTSMYLCASSFPTGLKTEAFFGQGTRLTVV.